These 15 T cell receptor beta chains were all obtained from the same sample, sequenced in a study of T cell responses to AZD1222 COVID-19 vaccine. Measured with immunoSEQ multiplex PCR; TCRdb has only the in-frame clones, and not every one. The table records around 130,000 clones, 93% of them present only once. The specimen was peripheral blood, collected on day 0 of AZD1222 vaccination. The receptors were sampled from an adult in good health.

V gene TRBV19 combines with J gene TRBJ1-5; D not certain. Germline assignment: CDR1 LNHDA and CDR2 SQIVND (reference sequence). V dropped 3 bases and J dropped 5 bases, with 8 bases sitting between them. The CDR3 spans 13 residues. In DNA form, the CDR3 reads TGTGCCAGTAGTATCTACTCGGATCAGCCCCAGCATTTT. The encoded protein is CASSIYSDQPQHF.

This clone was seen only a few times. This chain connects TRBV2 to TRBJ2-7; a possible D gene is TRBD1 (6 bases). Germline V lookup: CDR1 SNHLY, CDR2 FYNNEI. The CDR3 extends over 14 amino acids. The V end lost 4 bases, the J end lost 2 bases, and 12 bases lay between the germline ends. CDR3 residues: CASSVDSSTYEQYF. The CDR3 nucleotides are TGTGCCAGCAGTGTGGACAGTAGCACCTACGAGCAGTACTTC.

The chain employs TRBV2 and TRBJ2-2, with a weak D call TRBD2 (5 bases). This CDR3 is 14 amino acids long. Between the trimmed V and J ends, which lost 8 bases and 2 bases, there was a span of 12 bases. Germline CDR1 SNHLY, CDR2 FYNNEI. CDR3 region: CASQEGRNTGELFF. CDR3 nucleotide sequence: TGTGCCAGCCAAGAAGGGAGAAACACCGGGGAGCTGTTTTTT.

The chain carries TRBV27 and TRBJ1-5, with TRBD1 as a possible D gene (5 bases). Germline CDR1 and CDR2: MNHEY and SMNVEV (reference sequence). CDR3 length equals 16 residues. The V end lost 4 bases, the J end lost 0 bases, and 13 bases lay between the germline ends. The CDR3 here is CASSSTGRISNQPQHF. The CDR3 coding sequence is TGTGCCAGCAGTTCCACGGGACGGATTAGCAATCAGCCCCAGCATTTT.

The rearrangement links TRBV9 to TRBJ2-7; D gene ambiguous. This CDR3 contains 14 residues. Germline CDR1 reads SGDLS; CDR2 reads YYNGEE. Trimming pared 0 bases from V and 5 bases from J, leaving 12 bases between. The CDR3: CASSVASGPNEQYF. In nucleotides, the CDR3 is TGTGCCAGCAGCGTAGCTTCCGGGCCCAACGAGCAGTACTTC. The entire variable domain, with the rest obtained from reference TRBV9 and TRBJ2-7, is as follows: DSGVTQTPKHLITATGQRVTLRCSPRSGDLSVYWYQQSLDQGLQFLIQYYNGEERAKGNILERFSAQQFPDLHSELNLSSLELGDSALYFCASSVASGPNEQYFGPGTRLTVT.

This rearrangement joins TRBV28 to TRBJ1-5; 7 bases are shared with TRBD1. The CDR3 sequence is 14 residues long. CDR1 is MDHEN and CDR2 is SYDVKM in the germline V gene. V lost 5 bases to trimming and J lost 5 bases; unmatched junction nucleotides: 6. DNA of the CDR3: TGTGCCAGCAGTCTTAGACAGGGACATCAGCCCCAGCATTTT. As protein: CASSLRQGHQPQHF.

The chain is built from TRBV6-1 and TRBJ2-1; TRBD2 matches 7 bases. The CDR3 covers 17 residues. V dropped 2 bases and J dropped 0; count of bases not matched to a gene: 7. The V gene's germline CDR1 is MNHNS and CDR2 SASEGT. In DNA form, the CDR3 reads TGTGCCAGCAGTGAAAGGAGGGGAGGGGTCTCCTACAATGAGCAGTTCTTC. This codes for CASSERRGGVSYNEQFF.

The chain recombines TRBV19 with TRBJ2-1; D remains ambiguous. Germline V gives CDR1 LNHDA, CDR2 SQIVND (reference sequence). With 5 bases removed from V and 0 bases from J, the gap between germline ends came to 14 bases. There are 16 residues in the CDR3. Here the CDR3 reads CASSADHRVSYNEQFF. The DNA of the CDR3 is TGTGCCAGTAGTGCCGATCATCGGGTCTCCTACAATGAGCAGTTCTTC.

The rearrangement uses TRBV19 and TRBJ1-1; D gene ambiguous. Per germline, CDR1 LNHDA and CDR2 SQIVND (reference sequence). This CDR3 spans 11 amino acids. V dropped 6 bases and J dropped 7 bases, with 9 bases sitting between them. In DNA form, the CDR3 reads TGTGCCAGTAGAGATGGGCGTGAAGCTTTCTTT. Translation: CASRDGREAFF. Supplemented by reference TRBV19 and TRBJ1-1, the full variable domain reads DGGITQSPKYLFRKEGQNVTLSCEQNLNHDAMYWYRQDPGQGLRLIYYSQIVNDFQKGDIAEGYSVSREKKESFPLTVTSAQKNPTAFYLCASRDGREAFFGQGTRLTVV.

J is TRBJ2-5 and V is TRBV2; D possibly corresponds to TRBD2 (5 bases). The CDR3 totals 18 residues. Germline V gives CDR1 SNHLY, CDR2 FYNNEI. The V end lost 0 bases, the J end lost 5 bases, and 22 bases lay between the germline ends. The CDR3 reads CASSEARQGLLRRETQYF. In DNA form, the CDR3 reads TGTGCCAGCAGTGAAGCGCGTCAAGGACTCCTTCGCCGGGAGACCCAGTACTTC. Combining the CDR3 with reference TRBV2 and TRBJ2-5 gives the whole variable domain EPEVTQTPSHQVTQMGQEVILRCVPISNHLYFYWYRQILGQKVEFLVSFYNNEISEKSEIFDDQFSVERPDGSNFTLKIRSTKLEDSAMYFCASSEARQGLLRRETQYFGPGTRLLVL.

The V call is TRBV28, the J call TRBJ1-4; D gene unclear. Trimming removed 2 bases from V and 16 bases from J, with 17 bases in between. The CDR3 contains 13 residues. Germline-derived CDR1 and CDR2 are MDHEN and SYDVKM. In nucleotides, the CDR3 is TGTGCCAGCAGTTTAACAAGTCTTTCTGGTTGGTTTTTT. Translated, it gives CASSLTSLSGWFF. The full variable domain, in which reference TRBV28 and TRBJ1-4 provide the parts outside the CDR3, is DVKVTQSSRYLVKRTGEKVFLECVQDMDHENMFWYRQDPGLGLRLIYFSYDVKMKEKGDIPEGYSVSREKKERFSLILESASTNQTSMYLCASSLTSLSGWFFGSGTQLSVL.

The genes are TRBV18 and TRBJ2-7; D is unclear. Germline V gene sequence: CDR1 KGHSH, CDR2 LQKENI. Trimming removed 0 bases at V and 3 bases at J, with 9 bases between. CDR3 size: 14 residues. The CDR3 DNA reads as TGTGCCAGCTCACCACCGGGCGGTATCTACGAGCAGTACTTC. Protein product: CASSPPGGIYEQYF.

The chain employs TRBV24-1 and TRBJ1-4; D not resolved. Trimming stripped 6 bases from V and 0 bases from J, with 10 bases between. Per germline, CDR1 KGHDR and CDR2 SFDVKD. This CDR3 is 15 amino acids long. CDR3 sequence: CATSPGTATNEKLFF. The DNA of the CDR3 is TGTGCCACCAGTCCCGGAACGGCAACTAATGAAAAACTGTTTTTT.

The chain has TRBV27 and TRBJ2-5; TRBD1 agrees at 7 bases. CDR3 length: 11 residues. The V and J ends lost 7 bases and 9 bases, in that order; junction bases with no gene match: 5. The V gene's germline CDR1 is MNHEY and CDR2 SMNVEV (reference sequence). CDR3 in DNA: TGTGCCAGCAAACAGGGGACGTCCCAGTACTTC. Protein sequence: CASKQGTSQYF.

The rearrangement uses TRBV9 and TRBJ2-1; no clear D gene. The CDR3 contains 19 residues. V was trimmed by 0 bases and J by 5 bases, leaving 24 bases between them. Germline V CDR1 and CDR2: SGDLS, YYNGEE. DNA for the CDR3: TGTGCCAGCAGCGTAGCTTACCTGGAAGGTAGTAAATTTCACAATGAGCAGTTCTTC. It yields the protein CASSVAYLEGSKFHNEQFF.